The clone carrying this TCR beta chain was counted between two and nine times. Its target is unknown. A clone one base away is much larger, so this may be a read error. Prior to thyroid surgery, none of the patients had received any treatment. The data belong to a study of metastatic and nonmetastatic thyroid tumors. Study context: Samples came from malignant and benign thyroid patients, and repertoires were compared across blood and tumor or nodule tissue.

Per the original methods: To classify distant metastasis in papillary thyroid cancer, a model was built from CDR3 differences across clinicopathological groups. TCRdb re-called the PCR reads via MiXCR. Clone size and V and J calls follow TCRdb, not the original study. Of about 40,000 clones in the sample, about a sixth were seen once. Notes on the study in general: The study reportedly found significantly higher TCR beta diversity in malignant thyroid tumors than benign nodules, in blood and tumor.

The CDR3 loop spans 13 amino acids. V was pared by 7 bases and J by 8 bases, with 15 bases between. Germline V gene lookup returns CDR1 PRHDT and CDR2 FYEKMQ (reference sequence). The receptor comes from a female donor with papillary thyroid cancer or a benign thyroid nodule (not recorded which). Some clones in this sample may be carry-over from other donors' samples. Sequences were obtained from tumor tissue. The rearrangement links TRBV13 to TRBJ2-1; perhaps TRBD2 as D (6 bases). CDR3 sequence reads: CASISLSGDEQFF. CDR3 sequence (DNA): TGTGCCAGCATCTCACTGTCGGGGGATGAGCAGTTCTTC. Based on the CDR3 plus reference TRBV13 and TRBJ2-1, the full variable domain is AAGVIQSPRHLIKEKRETATLKCYPIPRHDTVYWYQQGPGQDPQFLISFYEKMQSDKGSIPDRFSAQQFSDYHSELNMSSLELGDSALYFCASISLSGDEQFFGPGTRLTVL.